Each of the 32 T cell receptor beta chains below was sequenced from the same sample in a study of blood T cell repertoires in COVID-19. Some clones are missing from TCRdb's copy, which holds only in-frame ones; the method was immunoSEQ multiplex PCR. In the table there are approximately 440,000 clones, approximately 86% of which are singletons. Sequences were obtained from PBMCs or T cells enriched from blood (not recorded which). These receptors were taken from a woman aged 18-35 years who had recovered from COVID-19.

The chain recombines TRBV5-1 with TRBJ1-4; 8 bases match TRBD1. The CDR3 is 15 residues long. V lost 0 bases, J lost 8 bases, and 6 bases stayed unmatched. Per germline, CDR1 SGHRS and CDR2 YFSETQ. In DNA form, the CDR3 reads TGCGCCAGCAGCTTGGGTCAGGGGGCGGGAGAAAAACTGTTTTTT. Protein sequence: CASSLGQGAGEKLFF.

This clone was seen only a few times. The CDR3 DNA sequence: TGTGCCAGCAGCTTAGGGGGAGCGGCGCTTAATTCACCCCTCCACTTT. Amino acids: CASSLGGAALNSPLHF. This chain uses TRBV7-9 with TRBJ1-6; D ambiguous. V was trimmed by 1 base and J by 6 bases, leaving 13 bases between them. This CDR3 has 16 amino acids. CDR1 SEHNR and CDR2 FQNEAQ come from the germline V gene (reference sequence).

V gene TRBV12-3 or TRBV12-4 combines with J gene TRBJ2-7, with D unclear. Between the trimmed V and J ends, which lost 3 bases and 0 bases, there was a span of 6 bases. This CDR3 is 13 amino acids long. The CDR3 bases are TGTGCCAGCAGTTTGGCCCACTCCTACGAGCAGTACTTC. Its protein product is CASSLAHSYEQYF.

CDR3 sequence: CASRSTGGSGANVLTF. The CDR3, as DNA: TGCGCCAGCAGGTCCACAGGGGGCTCTGGGGCCAACGTCCTGACTTTC. The chain carries TRBV5-1 and TRBJ2-6; 8 bases match TRBD1. CDR1 and CDR2 from the germline V gene are SGHRS and YFSETQ. The CDR3 extends over 16 amino acids. Trimming cost V 5 bases and J 0 bases; bases outside gene matches: 4.

The J gene is TRBJ1-1, the V gene TRBV4-1; D ambiguous. The CDR3 length is 13 residues. The germline V and J ends were trimmed by 4 bases and 9 bases, with 15 bases remaining between them. In germline, CDR1 is MGHRA, CDR2 YSYEKL. The CDR3 sequence is CASSPIRSTKAFF. The DNA of the CDR3 is TGCGCCAGCAGCCCAATCCGCTCTACTAAAGCTTTCTTT.

The chain links TRBV4-1 to TRBJ2-3, with TRBD2 matching over 14 bases. V lost 0 bases and J lost 2; bases outside the gene matches: 7. Germline-derived CDR1 and CDR2 are MGHRA and YSYEKL. The CDR3 covers 19 residues. The CDR3 loop is CASSQDPTSGGGYTDTQYF. CDR3 nucleotides: TGCGCCAGCAGCCAAGATCCGACTAGCGGGGGGGGGTACACAGATACGCAGTATTTT.

This clone has just one count. The V call is TRBV4-1, the J call TRBJ1-2; D gene uncertain. V was clipped by 0 bases and J by 8 bases, with 10 bases between them. CDR1 MGHRA and CDR2 YSYEKL come from the germline V gene. The CDR3 runs 13 residues. The CDR3 DNA sequence: TGCGCCAGCAGCCAAGAGGCTCCGTCGGGCTACACCTTC. As protein: CASSQEAPSGYTF.

This clone was seen a few times. The chain links TRBV6-5 to TRBJ2-3, with D perhaps TRBD2 (6 bases). CDR1 is MNHEY and CDR2 is SVGAGI in the germline V gene. V was trimmed by 6 bases and J by 2 bases, leaving 12 bases between them. CDR3 length equals 14 residues. CDR3 region: CASRPGTHTDTQYF. The CDR3 nucleotides are TGTGCCAGCAGACCCGGGACTCACACAGATACGCAGTATTTT.

The chain has TRBV27 and TRBJ2-1; tentatively, D is TRBD2 (6 bases). Between the trimmed V and J ends, which lost 1 base and 9 bases, there was a span of 10 bases. CDR3 length equals 13 residues. Per the germline V gene, CDR1 is MNHEY and CDR2 is SMNVEV (reference sequence). Here the CDR3 reads CASSLYRGGEQFF. In DNA form, the CDR3 reads TGTGCCAGCAGTTTATATCGGGGAGGTGAGCAGTTCTTC.

The J gene is TRBJ2-5, the V gene TRBV25-1; TRBD2 matches at 8 bases. This CDR3 contains 16 residues. V trimming: 2 bases; J trimming: 0 bases; junction bases outside the gene matches: 5. From germline, CDR1 is MGHDK and CDR2 SYGVNS. The CDR3 DNA sequence: TGTGCCAGCAGTGAAGGAGGCGGGGGGCACCAAGAGACCCAGTACTTC. Translation: CASSEGGGGHQETQYF.

The chain's CDR3 is CASSEFLKEAFF. The CDR3 coding sequence is TGTGCCAGCAGTGAGTTTTTAAAAGAAGCTTTCTTT. The gene calls are TRBV2 and TRBJ1-1; D not certain. Germline assignment: CDR1 SNHLY and CDR2 FYNNEI. The CDR3 length is 12 residues. Trimming took 3 bases from V and 8 from J, leaving 10 bases between them.

The chain joins TRBV11-2 to TRBJ2-7; 9 bases match TRBD1. V lost 3 bases and J lost 4; bases outside the gene matches: 7. There are 15 residues in the CDR3. Germline V gene lookup returns CDR1 SGHAT and CDR2 FQNNGV. The CDR3 DNA reads as TGTGCCAGCAGCTTCTCGGGACAGGGAAGGTACGAGCAGTACTTC. Its protein product is CASSFSGQGRYEQYF. Full variable domain (remainder filled in from reference TRBV11-2 and TRBJ2-7): EAGVAQSPRYKIIEKRQSVAFWCNPISGHATLYWYQQILGQGPKLLIQFQNNGVVDDSQLPKDRFSAERLKGVDSTLKIQPAKLEDSAVYLCASSFSGQGRYEQYFGPGTRLTVT.

This clone appeared a single time. J is TRBJ2-2 and V is TRBV28; D perhaps matches TRBD1 (7 bases). The CDR3 runs 14 residues. The V gene lost 8 bases and the J gene lost 4 bases, with 14 bases spanning the gap. CDR1 MDHEN and CDR2 SYDVKM come from the germline V gene. This CDR3 is CASAGQNFTGELFF. CDR3 coding DNA: TGTGCCAGCGCGGGACAGAACTTCACCGGGGAGCTGTTTTTT.

The chain links TRBV28 to TRBJ1-5; 7 nucleotides agree with TRBD1. J was trimmed by 4 bases and V by 6 bases; bases with no gene match: 12. CDR3 length: 16 amino acids. CDR1 and CDR2 from the germline V gene are MDHEN and SYDVKM. For the CDR3, the DNA is TGTGCCAGCAGCCCCGGGGGACAGCTGCTTAATCAGCCCCAGCATTTT. Residues: CASSPGGQLLNQPQHF.

This clone appeared once. The J gene is TRBJ2-7, the V gene TRBV2; 7 bases match TRBD1. Germline V gene sequence: CDR1 SNHLY, CDR2 FYNNEI. The CDR3 totals 13 residues. Trimming cost V 4 bases and J 3 bases; bases outside gene matches: 3. The CDR3: CASSGQGRYEQYF. CDR3 coding DNA: TGTGCCAGCAGTGGACAGGGACGCTACGAGCAGTACTTC.

V and J are TRBV5-4 and TRBJ2-7, with TRBD1 matching 8 bases. Trimming removed 4 bases from V and 0 bases from J; junction bases left unmatched: 9. There are 16 residues in the CDR3. The germline V gene has CDR1 SGHNT and CDR2 YYREEE (reference sequence). In nucleotides, the CDR3 is TGTGCCAGCAGCCGGGACAGGATGACCTCCTCCTACGAGCAGTACTTC. Its translation is CASSRDRMTSSYEQYF.

This chain joins TRBV11-2 and TRBJ2-3; 9 positions match TRBD2. The CDR3 has 17 amino acids. CDR1 SGHAT and CDR2 FQNNGV come from the germline V gene. V lost 2 bases, J lost 0 bases, and 6 bases stayed unmatched. CDR3 DNA: TGTGCCAGCAGCTTATTCATGGCGGGGGGGAGCACAGATACGCAGTATTTT. Its protein product is CASSLFMAGGSTDTQYF.

The V and J genes are TRBV29-1 and TRBJ2-1; 8 nucleotides line up with TRBD1. This CDR3 contains 16 residues. The V and J ends lost 1 base and 7 bases, in that order; junction bases with no gene match: 12. CDR1 is SQVTM, CDR2 ANQGSEA, per germline. In DNA form, the CDR3 reads TGCAGCGTTGAAGGTTCGGGCAGGGGGCTATCGAATGAGCAGTTCTTC. This translates into CSVEGSGRGLSNEQFF.

The chain joins TRBV29-1 to TRBJ2-2; D remains unclear. CDR1 SQVTM and CDR2 ANQGSEA come from the germline V gene. Between the trimmed V and J ends, which lost 7 bases and 4 bases, there was a span of 16 bases. The CDR3 is 14 residues long. The CDR3 nucleotides are TGCAGCGCTTATCTAACTTCGGGCACCGGGGAGCTGTTTTTT. It encodes CSAYLTSGTGELFF.

The chain joins TRBV5-1 to TRBJ2-7, with 10 nucleotides matching TRBD1. Germline loops: CDR1 SGHRS, CDR2 YFSETQ. Losses at the gene ends were 3 bases for V and 7 bases for J; bases not matched to a gene: 10. The CDR3 has 15 amino acids. The CDR3 is CASSSTGTGAAEQYF. The CDR3, as DNA: TGCGCCAGCAGCTCCACCGGGACAGGGGCTGCTGAGCAGTACTTC.

J is TRBJ1-2 and V is TRBV10-3, with D uncertain. The V end lost 8 bases, the J end lost 2 bases, and 12 bases lay between the germline ends. There are 13 residues in the CDR3. Germline CDR1 and CDR2: ENHRY and SYGVKD. CDR3 nucleotide sequence: TGTGCCATCGGTAACGGACTAAACTATGGCTACACCTTC. Translated, it gives CAIGNGLNYGYTF.

The chain employs TRBV5-1 and TRBJ2-7; 7 nucleotides align to TRBD1. The V gene end was trimmed by 4 bases and the J gene end by 4 bases; junction bases not matched to a gene: 8. The germline CDR1 and CDR2 sequences are SGHRS and YFSETQ. This CDR3 has 14 residues. The CDR3 sequence: CASSPDGTAYEQYF. CDR3 DNA: TGCGCCAGCAGCCCCGATGGGACAGCTTACGAGCAGTACTTC.

V is TRBV7-8 and J is TRBJ1-1; D might be TRBD1 (5 bases). V lost 1 base to trimming and J lost 4 bases, with 10 bases between them. This CDR3 contains 14 residues. Germline V lookup: CDR1 SGHVS, CDR2 FQNEAQ. The CDR3 DNA sequence: TGTGCCAGCAGCTTAGGGGGGGAGGTCACTGAAGCTTTCTTT. Residues: CASSLGGEVTEAFF. The complete variable domain, with remaining parts taken from reference TRBV7-8 and TRBJ1-1, reads GAGVSQSPRYKVAKRGQDVALRCDPISGHVSLFWYQQALGQGPEFLTYFQNEAQLDKSGLPSDRFFAERPEGSVSTLKIQRTQQEDSAVYLCASSLGGEVTEAFFGQGTRLTVV.

The chain employs TRBV5-1 and TRBJ2-1; a weak D match, TRBD2 (5 bases). The germline gives CDR1 SGHRS, CDR2 YFSETQ. This CDR3 has 14 amino acids. The V end lost 6 bases, the J end lost 2 bases, and 12 bases lay between the germline ends. The CDR3: CASNGGSTYNEQFF. CDR3 coding DNA: TGCGCCAGCAATGGCGGGTCCACCTACAATGAGCAGTTCTTC.

The V gene is TRBV3-1 (or the pseudogene TRBV3-2), the J gene TRBJ2-7; D ambiguous. Looked up from germline, CDR1 is LGHDT and CDR2 is YNNKEL (reference sequence). This CDR3 region has 16 residues. V lost 2 bases to trimming and J lost 2 bases, with 16 bases between them. The CDR3 DNA follows: TGTGCCAGCAGCCAAACCCCAGGTGTAAACACCTACGAGCAGTACTTC. The encoded protein is CASSQTPGVNTYEQYF.

The V gene is TRBV30, the J gene TRBJ1-5; D gene uncertain. V lost 0 bases and J lost 4, with 4 bases in between. The germline V gene has CDR1 GTSNPN and CDR2 SVGIG (reference sequence). CDR3 size: 12 residues. The DNA for the CDR3 is TGTGCCTGGAGTGTACTGAATCAGCCCCAGCATTTT. Amino acid sequence: CAWSVLNQPQHF.

The chain has TRBV4-1 and TRBJ2-7, with 10 bases matching TRBD1. Germline V gives CDR1 MGHRA, CDR2 YSYEKL. V trimming: 1 base; J trimming: 3 bases; junction bases outside the gene matches: 6. This CDR3 comprises 16 residues. The CDR3, as DNA: TGCGCCAGCAGCCAAGCACCCGGGACAGGGGTCTACGAGCAGTACTTC. This sequence encodes CASSQAPGTGVYEQYF.

This clone was picked up a small number of times. The rearrangement uses TRBV7-3 and TRBJ1-1, with TRBD1 as a possible D gene (6 bases). This CDR3 spans 14 amino acids. With 3 bases removed from V and 1 base from J, the gap between germline ends came to 9 bases. Germline V gives CDR1 SGHTA, CDR2 FQGTGA. The CDR3 loop is CASSFQQGNTEAFF. DNA for the CDR3: TGTGCCAGCAGCTTCCAACAGGGGAACACTGAAGCTTTCTTT. The whole variable domain, remainder taken from reference TRBV7-3 and TRBJ1-1, is GAGVSQTPSNKVTEKGKYVELRCDPISGHTALYWYRQSLGQGPEFLIYFQGTGAADDSGLPNDRFFAVRPEGSVSTLKIQRTERGDSAVYLCASSFQQGNTEAFFGQGTRLTVV.

The rearrangement uses TRBV10-1 and TRBJ2-7; TRBD2 is a possible D gene (5 bases). Per germline, CDR1 WNHNN and CDR2 SYGVQD (reference sequence). V dropped 0 bases and J dropped 5 bases, with 8 bases sitting between them. This CDR3 comprises 13 residues. The CDR3 reads CASSESAGNEQYF. CDR3 DNA: TGCGCCAGCAGTGAGTCAGCCGGGAACGAGCAGTACTTC.

The chain has TRBV6-1 and TRBJ1-3; D gene unclear. The CDR3 totals 15 residues. Deletions cut 4 bases from V and 0 bases from J, with 10 bases between. CDR1 and CDR2 from the germline V gene are MNHNS and SASEGT. The CDR3 sequence: CASSVQPFSGNTIYF. The CDR3 bases are TGTGCCAGCAGTGTACAGCCTTTCTCTGGAAACACCATATATTTT.

The V and J genes are TRBV27 and TRBJ2-7, with unresolved D. Between the trimmed V and J ends, which lost 6 bases and 7 bases, there was a span of 10 bases. Germline V gene sequence: CDR1 MNHEY, CDR2 SMNVEV (reference sequence). The CDR3 loop spans 11 amino acids. The CDR3 is CASSLRVEQYF. CDR3 DNA sequence: TGTGCCAGCAGCCTCCGAGTGGAGCAGTACTTC.

Here the CDR3 DNA reads TGTGCCAGCAGGACCGCCGCGGGGGCCAAAGAGACCCAGTACTTC. Its protein is CASRTAAGAKETQYF. The V and J genes are TRBV6-5 and TRBJ2-5; maybe TRBD2 (7 bases). With 6 bases removed from V and 3 bases from J, the gap between germline ends came to 17 bases. CDR3 length equals 15 residues. From germline, CDR1 is MNHEY and CDR2 SVGAGI.